The 9 T cell receptor beta chains reported below all come from one sample, sequenced in a study of CD8 T cells in Susac syndrome. The RNA input was about 0.5 to 1 ug, and it was reverse transcribed with random hexamers. TCRdb reanalysed the immunoSEQ multiplex PCR reads using MiXCR and keeps one entry per CDR3 protein. Of more than 150,000 distinct CDR3 sequences detected, 95% to 96% appear once; the ten largest clones hold about 0.15%. What was sequenced was CD8+ T cells from PBMCs. The receptors derive from a human donor with multiple sclerosis.

This chain uses TRBV9 with TRBJ2-5; weak D call: TRBD1 (6 bases). Per germline, CDR1 SGDLS and CDR2 YYNGEE. V was trimmed by 0 bases and J by 5 bases, leaving 17 bases between them. This CDR3 has 16 amino acids. CDR3 in amino acids: CASSVGGTPSRETQYF. CDR3 DNA: TGTGCCAGCAGCGTAGGGGGGACACCTTCCAGGGAGACCCAGTACTTC. Variable domain in full (rest from reference TRBV9 and TRBJ2-5): DSGVTQTPKHLITATGQRVTLRCSPRSGDLSVYWYQQSLDQGLQFLIQYYNGEERAKGNILERFSAQQFPDLHSELNLSSLELGDSALYFCASSVGGTPSRETQYFGPGTRLLVL.

This chain connects TRBV3-1 to TRBJ1-1; D perhaps matches TRBD1 (5 bases). V was cut by 4 bases and J by 5 bases, with 11 bases left in between. The germline gives CDR1 LGHDT, CDR2 YNNKEL (reference sequence). The CDR3 consists of 13 residues. This chain's CDR3 is CASSLQGETEAFF. The DNA of the CDR3 is TGTGCCAGCAGCCTCCAAGGGGAAACTGAAGCTTTCTTT.

The V call is TRBV3-1, the J call TRBJ2-2; 11 positions match TRBD2. This CDR3 is built from 20 residues. V lost 0 bases, J lost 1 base, and 10 bases stayed unmatched. Germline V gives CDR1 LGHDT, CDR2 YNNKEL (reference sequence). The DNA for the CDR3 is TGTGCCAGCAGCCAAGAAGCTCTAGCGGGGGGTCCAAGGAACACCGGGGAGCTGTTTTTT. It yields the protein CASSQEALAGGPRNTGELFF.

This chain links TRBV29-1 with TRBJ2-1; 8 bases line up with TRBD1. With V trimmed by 3 bases and J by 4 bases, 11 bases remained unmatched. The germline V gene encodes CDR1 SQVTM and CDR2 ANQGSEA. CDR3 length equals 16 residues. DNA for the CDR3: TGCAGCGTTGATGGGCTACAGGGGGGTCTTTACAATGAGCAGTTCTTC. Its protein is CSVDGLQGGLYNEQFF.

J is TRBJ2-5 and V is TRBV18; 7 nucleotides align to TRBD1. This CDR3 is built from 15 residues. V shed 2 bases, J shed 2 bases, and the junction held 5 bases outside the gene matches. From germline, CDR1 is KGHSH and CDR2 LQKENI. The CDR3 is CASSPSQGEQETQYF. Here the CDR3 DNA reads TGTGCCAGCTCACCAAGTCAGGGGGAGCAAGAGACCCAGTACTTC.

The rearrangement links TRBV27 to TRBJ1-1; D uncertain. Germline assignment: CDR1 MNHEY and CDR2 SMNVEV (reference sequence). V gave up 5 bases and J gave up 5 bases, with 12 bases separating them. This CDR3 region has 13 residues. The CDR3 DNA sequence: TGTGCCAGCAGTGCCTATATGGGGACTGAAGCTTTCTTT. Its translation: CASSAYMGTEAFF.

The rearrangement links TRBV24-1 to TRBJ2-1; D perhaps matches TRBD2 (5 bases). The CDR3 is made up of 13 amino acids. Germline V lookup: CDR1 KGHDR, CDR2 SFDVKD. Trimming removed 4 bases at V and 10 bases at J, with 13 bases between. Here the CDR3 reads CATSDPDSQEQFF. CDR3 nucleotides: TGTGCCACCAGTGACCCGGACTCCCAAGAGCAGTTCTTC.

The gene calls are TRBV6-1 and TRBJ2-5, with TRBD1 as a possible D gene (5 bases). The CDR3 consists of 13 residues. V was cut by 7 bases and J by 2 bases, with 11 bases left in between. CDR1 MNHNS and CDR2 SASEGT come from the germline V gene. The CDR3: CASMGLRQETQYF. In DNA form, the CDR3 reads TGTGCCAGCATGGGGCTCCGACAAGAGACCCAGTACTTC.

This rearrangement joins TRBV2 to TRBJ2-3; TRBD2 is a possible D gene (5 bases). CDR3 size: 13 residues. Trimming took off 2 bases at V and 2 bases at J, with 5 bases between the two ends. Germline CDR1 reads SNHLY; CDR2 reads FYNNEI. This chain's CDR3 is CASSELATDTQYF. The DNA of the CDR3 is TGTGCCAGCAGTGAACTAGCCACAGATACGCAGTATTTT.